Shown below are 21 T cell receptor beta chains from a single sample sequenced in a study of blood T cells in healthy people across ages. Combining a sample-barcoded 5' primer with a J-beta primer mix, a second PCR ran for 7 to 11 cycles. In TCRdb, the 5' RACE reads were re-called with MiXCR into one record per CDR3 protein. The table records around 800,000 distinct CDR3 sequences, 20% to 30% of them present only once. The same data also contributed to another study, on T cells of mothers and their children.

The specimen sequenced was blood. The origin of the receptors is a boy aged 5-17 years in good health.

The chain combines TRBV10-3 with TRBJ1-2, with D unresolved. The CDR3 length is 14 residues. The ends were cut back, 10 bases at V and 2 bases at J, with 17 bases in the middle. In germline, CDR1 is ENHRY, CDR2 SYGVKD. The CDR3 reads CATRETETNYGYTF. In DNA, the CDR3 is TGTGCCACCCGGGAGACGGAGACCAACTATGGCTACACCTTC.

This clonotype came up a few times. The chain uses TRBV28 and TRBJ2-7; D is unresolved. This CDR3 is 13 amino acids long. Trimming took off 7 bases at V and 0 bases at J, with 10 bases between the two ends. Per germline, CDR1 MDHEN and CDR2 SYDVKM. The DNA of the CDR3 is TGTGCCAGCAATGGGGTAAGCTCCTACGAGCAGTACTTC. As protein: CASNGVSSYEQYF.

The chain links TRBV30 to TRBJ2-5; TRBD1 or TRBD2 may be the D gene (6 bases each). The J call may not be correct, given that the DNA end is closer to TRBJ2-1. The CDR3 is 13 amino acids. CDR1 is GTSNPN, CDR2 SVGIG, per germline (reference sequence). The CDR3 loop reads CAWSWGANNEQFF. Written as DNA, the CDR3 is TGTGCCTGGAGTTGGGGGGCTAACAATGAGCAGTTCTTC.

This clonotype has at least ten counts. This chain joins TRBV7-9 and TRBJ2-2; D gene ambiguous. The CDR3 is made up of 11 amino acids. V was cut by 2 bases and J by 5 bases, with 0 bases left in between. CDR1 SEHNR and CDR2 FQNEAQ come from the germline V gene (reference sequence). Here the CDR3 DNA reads TGTGCCAGCAGCTTAACCGGGGAGCTGTTTTTT. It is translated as CASSLTGELFF.

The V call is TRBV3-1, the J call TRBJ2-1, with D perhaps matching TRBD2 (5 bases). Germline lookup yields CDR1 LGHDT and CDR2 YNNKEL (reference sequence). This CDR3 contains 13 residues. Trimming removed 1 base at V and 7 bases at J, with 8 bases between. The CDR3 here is CASSQVGENEQFF. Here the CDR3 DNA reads TGTGCCAGCAGCCAAGTCGGGGAGAATGAGCAGTTCTTC.

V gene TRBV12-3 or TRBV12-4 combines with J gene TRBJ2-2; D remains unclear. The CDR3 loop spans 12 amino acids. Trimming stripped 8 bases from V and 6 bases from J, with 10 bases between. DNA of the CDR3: TGTGCCAGCCCCCTGGTGTCCGGGGAGCTGTTTTTT. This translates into CASPLVSGELFF.

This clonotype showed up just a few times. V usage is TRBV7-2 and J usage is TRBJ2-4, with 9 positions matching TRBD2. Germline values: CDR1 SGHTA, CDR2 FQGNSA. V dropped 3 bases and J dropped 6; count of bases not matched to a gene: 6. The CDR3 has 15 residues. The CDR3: CASSLGRGGPNIQYF. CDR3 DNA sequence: TGTGCCAGCAGCTTGGGGCGGGGGGGCCCAAACATTCAGTACTTC.

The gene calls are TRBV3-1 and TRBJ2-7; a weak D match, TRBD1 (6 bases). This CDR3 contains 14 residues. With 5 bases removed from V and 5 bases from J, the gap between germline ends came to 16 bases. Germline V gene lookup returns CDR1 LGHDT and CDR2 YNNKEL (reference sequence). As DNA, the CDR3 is TGTGCCAGCAGCTTGGGGGCCACGACAAACGAGCAGTACTTC. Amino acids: CASSLGATTNEQYF.

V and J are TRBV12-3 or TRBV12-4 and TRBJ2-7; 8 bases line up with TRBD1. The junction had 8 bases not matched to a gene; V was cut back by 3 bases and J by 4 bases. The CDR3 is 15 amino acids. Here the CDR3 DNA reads TGTGCCAGCAGTTTTTGGACAGGGCGGTCTTACGAGCAGTACTTC. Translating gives CASSFWTGRSYEQYF.

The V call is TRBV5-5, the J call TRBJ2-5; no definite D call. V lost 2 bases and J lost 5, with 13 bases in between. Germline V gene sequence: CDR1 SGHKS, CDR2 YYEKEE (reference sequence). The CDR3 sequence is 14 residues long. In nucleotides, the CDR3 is TGTGCCAGCAGCTTAACAGCTGTGGGGGAGACCCAGTACTTC. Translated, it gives CASSLTAVGETQYF.

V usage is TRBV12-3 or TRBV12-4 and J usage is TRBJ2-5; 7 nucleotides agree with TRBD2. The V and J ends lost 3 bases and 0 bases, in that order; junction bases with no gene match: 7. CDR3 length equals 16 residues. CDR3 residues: CASSFTGGSYQETQYF. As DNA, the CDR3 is TGTGCCAGCAGTTTTACCGGGGGGAGTTACCAAGAGACCCAGTACTTC.

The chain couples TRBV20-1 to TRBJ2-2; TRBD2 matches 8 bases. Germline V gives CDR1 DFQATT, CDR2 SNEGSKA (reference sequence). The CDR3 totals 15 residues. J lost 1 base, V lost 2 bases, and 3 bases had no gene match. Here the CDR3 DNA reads TGCAGTGCTAGACGGGGGGGCATGAACACCGGGGAGCTGTTTTTT. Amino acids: CSARRGGMNTGELFF.

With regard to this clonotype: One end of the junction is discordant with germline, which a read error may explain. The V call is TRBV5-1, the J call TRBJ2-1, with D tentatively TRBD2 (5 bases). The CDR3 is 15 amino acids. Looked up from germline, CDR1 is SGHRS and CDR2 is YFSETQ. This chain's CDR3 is CASSSTRFQEDEQSF. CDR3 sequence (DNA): TGCGCCAGCAGCTCGACGCGGTTCCAGGAGGATGAGCAGTCCTTC.

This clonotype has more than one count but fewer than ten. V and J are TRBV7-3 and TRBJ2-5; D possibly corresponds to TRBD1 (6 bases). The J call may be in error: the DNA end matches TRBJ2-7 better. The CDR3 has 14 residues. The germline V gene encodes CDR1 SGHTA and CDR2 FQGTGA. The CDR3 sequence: CASSQQDSVYEQYF. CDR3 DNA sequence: TGTGCCAGCAGCCAACAGGACAGCGTCTACGAGCAGTACTTC.

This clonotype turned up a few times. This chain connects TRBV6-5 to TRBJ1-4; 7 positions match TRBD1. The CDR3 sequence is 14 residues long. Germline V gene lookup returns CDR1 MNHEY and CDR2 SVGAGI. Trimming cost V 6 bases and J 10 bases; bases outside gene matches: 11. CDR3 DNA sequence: TGTGCCAGCAGCCTCACAGGGGACCAGGGAAAACTGTTTTTT. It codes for CASSLTGDQGKLFF.

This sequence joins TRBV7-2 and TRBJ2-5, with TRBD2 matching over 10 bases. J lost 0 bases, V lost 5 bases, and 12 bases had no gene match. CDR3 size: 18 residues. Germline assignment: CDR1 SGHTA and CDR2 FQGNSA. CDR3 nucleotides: TGTGCCAGCAGCCAGGGGGTAGCGGGGGGCTGGGACCAAGAGACCCAGTACTTC. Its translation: CASSQGVAGGWDQETQYF. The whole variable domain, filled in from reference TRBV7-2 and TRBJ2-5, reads GAGVSQSPSNKVTEKGKDVELRCDPISGHTALYWYRQSLGQGLEFLIYFQGNSAPDKSGLPSDRFSAERTGGSVSTLTIQRTQQEDSAVYLCASSQGVAGGWDQETQYFGPGTRLLVL.

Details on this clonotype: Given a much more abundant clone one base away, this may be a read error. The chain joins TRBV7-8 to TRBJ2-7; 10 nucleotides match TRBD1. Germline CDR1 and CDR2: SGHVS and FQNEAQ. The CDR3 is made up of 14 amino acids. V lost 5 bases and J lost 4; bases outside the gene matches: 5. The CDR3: CASSLRDRGYEQYF. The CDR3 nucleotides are TGTGCCAGCAGCCTCCGGGACAGGGGTTACGAGCAGTACTTC.

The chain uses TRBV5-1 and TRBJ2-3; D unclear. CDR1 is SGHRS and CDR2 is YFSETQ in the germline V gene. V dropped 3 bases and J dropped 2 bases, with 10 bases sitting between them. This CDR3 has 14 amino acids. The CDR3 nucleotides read TGCGCCAGCAGCTCAGACCAGCTCACAGATACGCAGTATTTT. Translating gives CASSSDQLTDTQYF.

As DNA, the CDR3 is TGTGCCAGCAGTTCGTCTCGGACAACTGGAAACACCATATATTTT. As protein: CASSSSRTTGNTIYF. The V call is TRBV28, the J call TRBJ1-3, with a weak D call TRBD1 (5 bases). Germline V CDR1 and CDR2: MDHEN, SYDVKM. Trimming removed 4 bases from V and 2 bases from J, with 12 bases in between. The CDR3 extends over 15 amino acids.

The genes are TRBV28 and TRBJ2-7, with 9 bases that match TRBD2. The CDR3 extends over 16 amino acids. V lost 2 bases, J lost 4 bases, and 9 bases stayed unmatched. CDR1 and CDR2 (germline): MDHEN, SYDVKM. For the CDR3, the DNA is TGTGCCAGCAGTTTAAATGGTATTAGCGGGGGATACGAGCAGTACTTC. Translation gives CASSLNGISGGYEQYF.

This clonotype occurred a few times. CDR3 loop: CASSLRGMQGYEQYF. The CDR3 DNA reads as TGTGCCAGCAGCTTGAGAGGGATGCAGGGCTACGAGCAGTACTTC. The chain has TRBV7-8 and TRBJ2-7; possibly TRBD1 or TRBD2 for D (5 bases each). Trimming stripped 3 bases from V and 3 bases from J, with 15 bases between. The germline V gene has CDR1 SGHVS and CDR2 FQNEAQ. The CDR3 is 15 amino acids.